This T cell receptor (beta chain) was sequenced for a study of lung T cells in sarcoidosis with Löfgren's syndrome. About the study: Sarcoidosis features CD4+ T cell accumulation in bronchoalveolar lavage fluid. Löfgren's syndrome patients were the main repertoire analysis focus.

Notes on the study in general: Versus controls, Löfgren's syndrome patients reportedly showed TRAV12-1 and TRBV2 as most expanded.

Trimming took off 0 bases at V and 8 bases at J, with 20 bases between the two ends. The CDR3 sequence is 18 residues long. Germline V gene sequence: CDR1 SGHDN, CDR2 FVKESK. Comment on this clonotype: Its antigen remains unknown.

Using its own MiXCR run on the reads, TCRdb lists one record per CDR3 protein. The sample shows fewer than 80,000 distinct CDR3 sequences, approximately 21% of them seen only once. The source material was CD4+ T cells from PBMCs. The V and J genes are TRBV14 and TRBJ1-6, with D unclear. This clonotype was obtained from a human donor with sarcoidosis (Löfgren's syndrome or another form), or a control subject (not recorded which). The DNA of the CDR3 is TGTGCCAGCAGCCAAGAATCTCTCGGCTTCGGGCAAGATTCACCCCTCCACTTT. This translates into CASSQESLGFGQDSPLHF.